This T cell receptor (beta chain) was sequenced during a study of shared clonotypes between healthy human individuals. On the study more broadly: Ranging from 18 to 49 in age, donors were two women and a few men. Overall study results and limits: Since donors were few, the genetic and exposure-history diversity represented was limited.

Only one count was recorded for this clone. Its specificity is unknown. V was trimmed by 1 base and J by 8 bases, leaving 14 bases between them. The germline V gene has CDR1 LNHDA and CDR2 SQIVND (reference sequence). This CDR3 is 15 amino acids long. The method was immunoSEQ multiplex PCR; TCRdb's version includes in-frame clones alone and lacks a portion of them. The data contain about 1 million clones, roughly 70% of them singletons. The V and J genes are TRBV19 and TRBJ1-4; D may be TRBD1 (5 bases). This receptor was identified in a man between 18 and 35 years old in good health. The specimen sequenced was memory CD4+ T cells sorted from blood. Noted subset: CD45RA-negative fraction. CDR3 sequence: CASSIGGTLEEKLFF. CDR3 DNA sequence: TGTGCCAGTAGTATAGGGGGGACCCTGGAGGAAAAACTGTTTTTT.